Below, one T cell receptor (beta chain) is given with its context. The sample is drawn from a study of human CD8 memory T cell subsets. This CDR3 has 15 amino acids. CDR1 is SGHRS and CDR2 is YFSETQ in the germline V gene. Negative magnetic separation was used for the enrichment of total CD8+ T cells. UMI-labeled 5' RACE generated the TCR beta libraries. TCRdb reprocessed the 5' RACE reads; each CDR3 protein has one entry and no DNA is given. There are around 11,000 distinct CDR3 sequences in the sample, with about 8.6% held by the top ten. The sample comprised CD8+ T cells from PBMCs. The TCR comes from a human donor in good health. The rearrangement uses TRBV5-1 and TRBJ2-7; TCRdb's D call of TRBD1 is untestable without DNA. The CDR3 here is CASSTSGQGAYEQYF.